This T cell receptor (beta chain) was captured by sequencing in a study of Ad26.COV2.S vaccination and SARS-CoV-2 variants. Study results and caveats: Vaccine recipients posted higher spike-specific TCR breadth than their placebo counterparts.

Points on this clone: Its antigen remains unidentified.

As to treatment: around 19 received Ad26.COV2.S at low or high dose, single or two shots; about 5 received placebo; per-sample allocation not given. Material that was analyzed had been drawn on day 63 after the first vaccine or placebo injection. CDR3 length: 14 amino acids. CDR1 and CDR2 (germline): SGHNT, YYREEE (reference sequence). Trimming removed 5 bases at V and 3 bases at J, with 13 bases between. The table came from immunoSEQ multiplex PCR; TCRdb's copy has only in-frame clones and leaves some out. The data contain fewer than 400,000 clones, over 80% of them seen just once; the ten biggest clones take up 2% to 2.5%.

Here the sequenced sample was peripheral blood, taken in a trial of Ad26.COV2.S vaccine versus placebo. V gene TRBV5-4 combines with J gene TRBJ2-3; no firm D call. The source of this sequence is a person aged 18-65 years who received the Ad26.COV2.S COVID-19 vaccine or a placebo. The CDR3 is CASSPGFGTDTQYF. The CDR3 nucleotides are TGTGCCAGCAGTCCAGGATTCGGAACAGATACGCAGTATTTT.